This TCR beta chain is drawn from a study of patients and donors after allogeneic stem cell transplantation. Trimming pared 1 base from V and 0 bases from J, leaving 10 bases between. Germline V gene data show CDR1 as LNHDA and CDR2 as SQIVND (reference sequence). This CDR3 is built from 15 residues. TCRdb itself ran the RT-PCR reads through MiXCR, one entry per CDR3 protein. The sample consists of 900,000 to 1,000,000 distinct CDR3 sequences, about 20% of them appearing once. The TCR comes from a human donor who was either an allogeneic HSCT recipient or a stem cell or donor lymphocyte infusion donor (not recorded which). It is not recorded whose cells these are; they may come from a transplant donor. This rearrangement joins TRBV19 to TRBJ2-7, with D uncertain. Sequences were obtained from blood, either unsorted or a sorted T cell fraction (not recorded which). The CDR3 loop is CASSIVPASSYEQYF. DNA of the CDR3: TGTGCCAGTAGTATAGTTCCGGCATCCTCCTACGAGCAGTACTTC.